The 20 T cell receptor beta chains given below trace back to one sample, sequenced in a study of spatial heterogeneity in lung cancer. Via MiXCR, TCRdb re-called the 5' RACE reads, giving one row per CDR3 protein. Of some 37,000 distinct CDR3 sequences detected, around 5.2% appear once; the ten largest clones hold less than 35%. The time point is: sample taken at primary tumor resection. The study sequenced unsorted whole RNA from tumor, nontumor lung or frozen PBMC. The sample consisted of PBMCs, taken at surgery. The receptors originated from a female donor with early-stage non-small cell lung cancer.

There are many counts of this clonotype. The V gene is TRBV10-3, the J gene TRBJ2-1; D assignment may be TRBD1 or TRBD2 (5 bases each). Germline-derived CDR1 and CDR2 are ENHRY and SYGVKD. This CDR3 comprises 15 residues. V was clipped by 6 bases and J by 5 bases, with 17 bases between them. CDR3: CAIRKSRELDNEQFF. Written as DNA, the CDR3 is TGTGCCATCAGGAAAAGCAGGGAGTTAGACAATGAGCAGTTCTTC.

The J gene is TRBJ1-1, the V gene TRBV6-6; D may be TRBD1 (6 bases). The V end was cut by 7 bases, the J end by 1 base, with 10 bases between. This CDR3 has 13 amino acids. In germline, CDR1 is MNHNY, CDR2 SVGAGI (reference sequence). The DNA of the CDR3 is TGTGCCAGCAACGGACAGCCGAACACTGAAGCTTTCTTT. This translates into CASNGQPNTEAFF.

This clonotype was detected many times. This chain joins TRBV14 and TRBJ2-5; D possibly uses TRBD1 or TRBD2 (6 bases each). V lost 5 bases and J 7 bases, leaving 23 bases between the germline ends. There are 16 residues in the CDR3. The V gene's germline CDR1 is SGHDN and CDR2 FVKESK. In DNA form, the CDR3 reads TGTGCCAGCAGCAGACGAAGGGACTCCGAAGGGGGGACCCAGTACTTC. This codes for CASSRRRDSEGGTQYF.

This clonotype was recorded many times. This chain connects TRBV7-2 to TRBJ2-5; 7 bases map to TRBD1. The CDR3 contains 14 residues. Germline CDR1 SGHTA, CDR2 FQGNSA. The trim removed 1 base at V and 5 bases at J, leaving 4 bases unmatched. CDR3 sequence reads: CASSLGGGWETQYF. The DNA for the CDR3 is TGTGCCAGCAGCTTAGGAGGGGGCTGGGAGACCCAGTACTTC.

Ten or more counts support this clonotype. This chain connects TRBV6-6 to TRBJ2-1; 12 nucleotides line up with TRBD2. The CDR3 runs to 15 residues. J gave up 8 bases and V 5 bases, and 7 bases lay outside the gene matches. Germline V gene lookup returns CDR1 MNHNY and CDR2 SVGAGI (reference sequence). The CDR3 here is CASSDASGRAYEQFF. The CDR3 nucleotides are TGTGCCAGCAGTGACGCTAGCGGGAGGGCCTATGAGCAGTTCTTC.

The J gene is TRBJ2-7, the V gene TRBV12-5; D is ambiguous. Trimming left V 5 bases short and J 6 bases short, with 8 bases between. Germline CDR1 reads LGHNT; CDR2 reads FRNRAP. This CDR3 spans 11 amino acids. The CDR3 loop is CASGHPTEQYF. The CDR3 bases are TGTGCTAGTGGTCACCCAACCGAGCAGTACTTC.

This clonotype was observed many times. The chain employs TRBV6-6 and TRBJ2-1; 9 bases are shared with TRBD2. The CDR3 sequence is 15 residues long. The germline CDR1 and CDR2 sequences are MNHNY and SVGAGI (reference sequence). J lost 3 bases, V lost 9 bases, and 9 bases had no gene match. CDR3 sequence: CASLMWRGGYNEQFF. CDR3 sequence (DNA): TGTGCCAGTCTCATGTGGCGGGGGGGCTACAATGAGCAGTTCTTC.

This clonotype was seen only a few times. V and J are TRBV27 and TRBJ2-5; tentative D call: TRBD1 (5 bases). In germline, CDR1 is MNHEY, CDR2 SMNVEV (reference sequence). This CDR3 spans 13 amino acids. Trimming cost V 3 bases and J 4 bases, with 9 bases left between them. The CDR3 DNA is TGTGCCAGCAGTTTCAGGGTGTCAGAGACCCAGTACTTC. Amino acids: CASSFRVSETQYF.

In its sample, this clonotype ranks as large. The chain combines TRBV6-1 with TRBJ2-2; tentatively, D is TRBD2 (6 bases). Germline lookup yields CDR1 MNHNS and CDR2 SASEGT. The CDR3 runs to 16 residues. Trimming removed 2 bases from V and 2 bases from J, with 12 bases in between. CDR3 protein: CASSEILGLNTGELFF. CDR3 in DNA: TGTGCCAGCAGTGAAATTCTGGGACTTAACACCGGGGAGCTGTTTTTT.

This clonotype was detected ten times or more. V is TRBV6-5 and J is TRBJ2-3; no clear D. CDR1 and CDR2 from the germline V gene are MNHEY and SVGAGI. The CDR3 spans 13 residues. The germline V and J ends were trimmed by 4 bases and 3 bases, with 8 bases remaining between them. CDR3 residues: CASSSAETDTQYF. For the CDR3, the DNA is TGTGCCAGCAGTTCAGCAGAGACAGATACGCAGTATTTT.

The sample holds many counts of this clonotype. This chain joins TRBV12-3 or TRBV12-4 and TRBJ2-1; TRBD2 agrees at 15 bases. J was trimmed by 2 bases and V by 5 bases; bases with no gene match: 10. This CDR3 is 19 amino acids long. The CDR3 DNA reads TGTGCCAGCAGTGCCCGGACTAGCGGGAGGGAAGTCACCTACAATGAGCAGTTCTTC. Protein sequence: CASSARTSGREVTYNEQFF.

The sample holds many counts of this clonotype. This chain links TRBV20-1 with TRBJ1-5; D ambiguous. With 5 bases removed from V and 2 bases from J, the gap between germline ends came to 19 bases. Per the germline V gene, CDR1 is DFQATT and CDR2 is SNEGSKA (reference sequence). This CDR3 is built from 16 residues. CDR3 in amino acids: CSARPTAVFGNQPQHF. DNA of the CDR3: TGCAGTGCTCGCCCAACTGCGGTATTTGGCAATCAGCCCCAGCATTTT.

There are many counts of this clonotype. The chain recombines TRBV3-1 with TRBJ2-7, with 7 bases aligning to TRBD2. The CDR3 length is 13 residues. Germline V gene sequence: CDR1 LGHDT, CDR2 YNNKEL (reference sequence). Trimming removed 4 bases from V and 2 bases from J; junction bases left unmatched: 2. The CDR3 nucleotides are TGTGCCAGCAGCCGAGCGGGGACCTACGAGCAGTACTTC. It specifies CASSRAGTYEQYF.

This clonotype has a count of ten or more. The CDR3 sequence: CASSLMGEQGDTQYF. The CDR3, as DNA: TGCGCCAGCAGCTTGATGGGGGAGCAAGGAGATACGCAGTATTTT. This chain connects TRBV5-1 to TRBJ2-3; D could derive from TRBD1 or TRBD2 (5 bases each). From germline, CDR1 is SGHRS and CDR2 YFSETQ. V lost 1 base to trimming and J lost 5 bases, with 14 bases between them. This CDR3 spans 15 amino acids.

In its sample, this clonotype was seen many times. The chain has TRBV3-1 and TRBJ1-6, with D possibly TRBD1 on 5 matching bases. Trimming stripped 4 bases from V and 7 bases from J, with 8 bases between. The CDR3 consists of 13 residues. Germline-derived CDR1 and CDR2 are LGHDT and YNNKEL (reference sequence). The CDR3 sequence: CASSRGANSPLHF. In DNA form, the CDR3 reads TGTGCCAGCAGCCGGGGCGCGAATTCACCCCTCCACTTT.

This clonotype has at least ten counts. The chain employs TRBV15 and TRBJ1-5; D is perhaps TRBD1 (5 bases). V lost 0 bases and J lost 6, with 9 bases in between. This CDR3 has 14 amino acids. Germline V gene lookup returns CDR1 LNHNV and CDR2 YYDKDF (reference sequence). The DNA of the CDR3 is TGTGCCACCAGCAGAGATTCGGGGGGTCAGCCCCAGCATTTT. Its translation is CATSRDSGGQPQHF.

The V and J genes are TRBV9 and TRBJ2-3; D not resolved. The CDR3 consists of 15 residues. With 4 bases removed from V and 0 bases from J, the gap between germline ends came to 12 bases. CDR1 SGDLS and CDR2 YYNGEE come from the germline V gene. CDR3 loop: CASSQQTASTDTQYF. The CDR3, as DNA: TGTGCCAGCAGCCAACAGACGGCTAGCACAGATACGCAGTATTTT.

This clonotype occurred a few times. The rearrangement joins TRBV5-4 to TRBJ2-3; the match to TRBD2 covers 8 bases. Germline V CDR1 and CDR2: SGHNT, YYREEE (reference sequence). The CDR3 covers 14 residues. The ends lost 6 bases at V and 5 bases at J; junction bases unmatched: 8. The CDR3 coding sequence is TGTGCCAGCATGGAACGGGGGGGCCAAGATACGCAGTATTTT. This translates into CASMERGGQDTQYF.

This clonotype was observed many times. The chain employs TRBV5-1 and TRBJ1-2; D is unclear. V lost 0 bases to trimming and J lost 8 bases, with 14 bases between them. Germline-derived CDR1 and CDR2 are SGHRS and YFSETQ. The CDR3 loop spans 14 amino acids. The CDR3 here is CASSLDPTSSGYTF. CDR3 nucleotides: TGCGCCAGCAGCTTGGACCCCACGTCGAGCGGCTACACCTTC.

This clonotype was counted between two and nine times. The chain links TRBV2 to TRBJ2-5; 13 bases fit TRBD2. Germline values: CDR1 SNHLY, CDR2 FYNNEI. After removal of 5 bases from V and 1 base from J, the junction contained 1 base not matched to a gene. The CDR3 is 15 amino acids. The CDR3 loop reads CASSRTSGGQETQYF. CDR3 nucleotides: TGTGCCAGCAGTCGGACTAGCGGGGGCCAAGAGACCCAGTACTTC. The full variable domain, rest sourced from reference TRBV2 and TRBJ2-5, is EPEVTQTPSHQVTQMGQEVILRCVPISNHLYFYWYRQILGQKVEFLVSFYNNEISEKSEIFDDQFSVERPDGSNFTLKIRSTKLEDSAMYFCASSRTSGGQETQYFGPGTRLLVL.